This T cell receptor (beta chain) was identified during a study of Ad26.COV2.S vaccination and SARS-CoV-2 variants. Findings of the study overall: Estimates derived from TCR breadth and depth analyses may have underestimated total T cell responses.

CDR3 size: 14 residues. Germline V CDR1 and CDR2: SNHLY, FYNNEI. The V end was cut by 11 bases, the J end by 0 bases, with 15 bases between. The treatment was: approximately 18 received Ad26.COV2.S at low or high dose, single or two shots; roughly five received placebo; per-sample allocation not given. Sampling took place 63 days after the first vaccine or placebo injection. The protocol was immunoSEQ multiplex PCR, while the TCRdb copy is restricted to in-frame clones and leaves out a portion. The sample includes 350,000 to 500,000 clones, 88% of them seen just once. Concerning this clone itself: Its antigen is not identified.

The gene calls are TRBV2 and TRBJ2-3, with D maybe TRBD1 (6 bases). The sample consisted of peripheral blood, taken in a trial of Ad26.COV2.S vaccine versus placebo. The source of this sequence is a person aged 18-65 years who received the Ad26.COV2.S COVID-19 vaccine or a placebo. CDR3 loop: CAPKSGVSTDTQYF. The CDR3 DNA sequence: TGTGCCCCCAAGTCAGGGGTGAGCACAGATACGCAGTATTTT. Looking up the rest from reference TRBV2 and TRBJ2-3 gives the full variable domain: EPEVTQTPSHQVTQMGQEVILRCVPISNHLYFYWYRQILGQKVEFLVSFYNNEISEKSEIFDDQFSVERPDGSNFTLKIRSTKLEDSAMYFCAPKSGVSTDTQYFGPGTRLTVL.